The clone carrying this T cell receptor (beta chain) was seen a handful of times. Its specificity is not known. The CDR3 sequence is 20 residues long. Germline V gene lookup returns CDR1 SGHAT and CDR2 FQNNGV. V lost 1 base, J lost 6 bases, and 16 bases stayed unmatched. All patients were untreated before thyroid surgery. Authors' processing steps: The study took CDR3 differences across clinicopathological groups and made a distant-metastasis classifier for papillary thyroid cancer from them. TCRdb re-clonotyped the PCR reads via MiXCR. The V and J calls and clone size are TCRdb's, not the authors'. Of some 28,000 clones detected, 15% to 20% appear once; the ten largest clones hold approximately 4.8%. This entry is derived from a study of metastatic and nonmetastatic thyroid tumors. On the study more broadly: Comparative analysis of repertoires was undertaken across blood and tumor or nodule tissue obtained from malignant and benign thyroid patients.

General study findings and limits: Relative to benign nodules, malignant thyroid tumors were reportedly characterized by significantly elevated TCR beta diversity in blood and tumor.

Sequenced sample: blood. This chain links TRBV11-2 with TRBJ2-4, with TRBD2 matching 12 bases. This sequence originates from a female donor with papillary thyroid cancer or a benign thyroid nodule (not recorded which). Some clones in this sample may be carry-over from other donors' samples. CDR3 loop: CASSLVPPSSGGAWGNIQYF. CDR3 nucleotide sequence: TGTGCCAGCAGCTTAGTCCCCCCTTCTAGCGGGGGGGCGTGGGGAAACATTCAGTACTTC.